The TCR beta chain under discussion was sequenced for a study of T cell responses to AZD1222 COVID-19 vaccine. Study overall: Investigators merged groups given second doses at roughly 4 or roughly 12 weeks.

Concerning this clone: Its specificity is unknown.

The trim removed 4 bases at V and 4 bases at J, leaving 9 bases unmatched. The CDR3 runs 15 residues. Germline V gene sequence: CDR1 SGHRS, CDR2 YFSETQ. Study-wide results and limits: The breadth and depth of Spike-specific TCRs increased once two AZD1222 doses had been given. Reportedly, nearly half the spike-specific TCRs target unmutated variant regions. Just a handful of AZD1222 recipients tested seropositive at baseline.

Sequenced by immunoSEQ multiplex PCR; TCRdb stores in-frame clones only, minus some. The data show about 120,000 clones, with approximately 88% seen just once and 3% to 4% held by the top ten. The input for sequencing was peripheral blood, taken on day 0 of AZD1222 vaccination. The J gene is TRBJ1-1, the V gene TRBV5-1, with 8 bases identical to TRBD1. This clonotype was obtained from an adult in good health. Here the CDR3 reads CASSQNIQGATEAFF. The CDR3 bases are TGCGCCAGCAGCCAAAACATCCAGGGGGCCACTGAAGCTTTCTTT.